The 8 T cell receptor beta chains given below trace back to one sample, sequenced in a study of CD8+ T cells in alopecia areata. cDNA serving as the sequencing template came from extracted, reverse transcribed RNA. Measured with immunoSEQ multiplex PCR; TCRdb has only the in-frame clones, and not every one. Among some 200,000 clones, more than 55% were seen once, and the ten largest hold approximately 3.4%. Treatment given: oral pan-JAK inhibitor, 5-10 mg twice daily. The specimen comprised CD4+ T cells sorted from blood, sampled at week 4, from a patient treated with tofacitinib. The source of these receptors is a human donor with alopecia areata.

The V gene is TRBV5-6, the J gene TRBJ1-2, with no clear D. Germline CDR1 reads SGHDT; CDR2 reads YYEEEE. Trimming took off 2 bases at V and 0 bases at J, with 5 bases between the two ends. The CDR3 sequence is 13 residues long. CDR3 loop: CASSLPTNYGYTF. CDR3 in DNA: TGTGCCAGCAGCTTACCGACTAACTATGGCTACACCTTC.

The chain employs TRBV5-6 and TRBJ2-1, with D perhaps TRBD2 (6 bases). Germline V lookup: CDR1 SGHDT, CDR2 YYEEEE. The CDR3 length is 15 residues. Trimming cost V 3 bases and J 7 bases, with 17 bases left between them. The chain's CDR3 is CASSSVVAGRNEQFF. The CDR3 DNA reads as TGTGCCAGCAGCTCGGTGGTGGCGGGGAGGAATGAGCAGTTCTTC.

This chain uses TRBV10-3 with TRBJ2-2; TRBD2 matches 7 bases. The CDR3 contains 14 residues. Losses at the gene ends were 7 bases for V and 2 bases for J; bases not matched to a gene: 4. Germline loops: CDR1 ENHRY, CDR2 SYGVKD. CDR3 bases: TGTGCCATCAACGGGGGGAGAAACACCGGGGAGCTGTTTTTT. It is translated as CAINGGRNTGELFF.

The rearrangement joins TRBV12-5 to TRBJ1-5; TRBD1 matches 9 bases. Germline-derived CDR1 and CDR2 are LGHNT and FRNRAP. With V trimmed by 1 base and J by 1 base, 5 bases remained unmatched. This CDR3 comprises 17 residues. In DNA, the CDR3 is TGTGCTAGTGGTTTGGGATTACAGGGGGCAAGCAATCAGCCCCAGCATTTT. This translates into CASGLGLQGASNQPQHF.

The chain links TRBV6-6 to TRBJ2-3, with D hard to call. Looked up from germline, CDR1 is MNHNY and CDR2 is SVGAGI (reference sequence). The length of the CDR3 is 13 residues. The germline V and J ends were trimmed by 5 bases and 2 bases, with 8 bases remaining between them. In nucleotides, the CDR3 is TGTGCCAGCAGTCTCCCCTCCACAGATACGCAGTATTTT. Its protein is CASSLPSTDTQYF.

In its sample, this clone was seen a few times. The chain's CDR3 is CASSNNRGEKLFF. CDR3 nucleotide sequence: TGTGCCAGCAGCAATAACAGGGGCGAAAAACTGTTTTTT. The genes are TRBV27 and TRBJ1-4, with 7 bases aligning to TRBD1. V was clipped by 6 bases and J by 8 bases; unmatched bases: 6. Per germline, CDR1 MNHEY and CDR2 SMNVEV (reference sequence). This CDR3 has 13 residues.

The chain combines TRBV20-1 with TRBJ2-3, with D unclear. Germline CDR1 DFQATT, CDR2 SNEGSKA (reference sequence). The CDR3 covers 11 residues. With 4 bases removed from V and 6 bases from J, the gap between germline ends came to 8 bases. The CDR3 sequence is CSATPGDTQYF. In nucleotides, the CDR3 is TGCAGTGCTACCCCCGGTGATACGCAGTATTTT.

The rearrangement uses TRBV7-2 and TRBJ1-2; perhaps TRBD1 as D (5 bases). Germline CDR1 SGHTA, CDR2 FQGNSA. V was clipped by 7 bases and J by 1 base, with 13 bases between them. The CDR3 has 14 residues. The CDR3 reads CASTSAGGNYGYTF. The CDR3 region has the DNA TGTGCCAGCACCTCCGCTGGGGGTAACTATGGCTACACCTTC.